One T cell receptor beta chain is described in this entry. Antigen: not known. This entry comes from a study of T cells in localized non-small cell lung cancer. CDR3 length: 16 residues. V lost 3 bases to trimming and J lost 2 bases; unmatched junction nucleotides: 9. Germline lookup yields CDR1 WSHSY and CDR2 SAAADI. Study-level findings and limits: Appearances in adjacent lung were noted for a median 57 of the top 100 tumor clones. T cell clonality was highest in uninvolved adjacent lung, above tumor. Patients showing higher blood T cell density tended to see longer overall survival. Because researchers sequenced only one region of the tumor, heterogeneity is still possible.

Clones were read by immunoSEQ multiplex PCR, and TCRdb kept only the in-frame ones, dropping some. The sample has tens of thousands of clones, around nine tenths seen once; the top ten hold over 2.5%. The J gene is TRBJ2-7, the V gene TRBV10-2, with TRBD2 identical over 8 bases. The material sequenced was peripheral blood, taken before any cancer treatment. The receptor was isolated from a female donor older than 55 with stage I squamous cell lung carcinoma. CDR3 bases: TGCGCCAGCAGTGACCCCTTGGGAGCGGGAGCCTACGAGCAGTACTTC. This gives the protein CASSDPLGAGAYEQYF.